This T cell receptor (beta chain) was sequenced for a study of T cells in Graves' hyperthyroidism and ophthalmopathy. The study's findings and limits: Median prediction lead before ophthalmopathy onset was about 6.7 months with the model.

Researchers amplified the TCR beta CDR3 regions from RNA transcripts. First-round RT-PCR of the TCR CDR3 relied on the HTBI primer set. TCRdb ran MiXCR on the multiplex PCR reads and lists one entry per CDR3 protein. Here the sample spans about 350,000 distinct CDR3 sequences, 15% to 20% being singletons. Concerning this clonotype: The antigen remains unidentified.

CDR1 is ENHRY and CDR2 is SYGVKD in the germline V gene. The length of the CDR3 is 15 residues. The PBMCs had their origin in approximately 10 ml of fresh peripheral blood. This chain connects TRBV10-3 to TRBJ2-7, with TRBD2 matching 9 bases. The DNA end lines up better with TRBJ2-1; the J call may be wrong. The source material was blood. The TCR comes from a woman aged 40 to 50 with Graves' ophthalmopathy. The chain's CDR3 is CAISEGNSGSYEQFF. CDR3 bases: TGTGCCATCAGTGAAGGGAATAGCGGGAGTTACGAGCAGTTCTTC.